The clone carrying this T cell receptor beta chain is termed medium-sized (0.01 to 0.1%). Its antigen is unidentified. The library was built for alpha chains, so this beta chain is an off-target read and its size means little. The CDR3 runs to 17 residues. The germline V and J ends were trimmed by 3 bases and 1 base, with 19 bases remaining between them. The sample originates from a study of spatial heterogeneity in lung cancer. Study-level findings and limits: The numbers of ubiquitous and regional expanded TCRs correlated with ubiquitous and regional nonsynonymous mutations, respectively. Mutation counts in tumors were tracked by counts of expanded intratumoral alpha and beta TCRs.

Time point reported: sample taken at primary tumor resection. Sequencing of whole RNA from tumor, nontumor lung or frozen PBMC involved no sorting. One entry per CDR3 protein results from TCRdb running MiXCR on the 5' RACE reads. The sample holds 5,000 to 6,000 distinct CDR3 sequences, about 16% seen once. The chain recombines TRBV23-1 with TRBJ2-7; D may be TRBD1 or TRBD2 (5 bases each). Being an ORF, TRBV23-1 has a function that is uncertain. Sequenced here: lung tumor tissue, sampled at surgery. This TCR was recovered from a male donor with early-stage non-small cell lung cancer. CDR3 region: CASSHSLRDPESYEQYF. CDR3 nucleotides: TGCGCCAGCAGTCACAGCCTCCGGGACCCCGAATCCTACGAGCAGTACTTC.